This is a list of T cell receptor beta chains from one sample in a study of T cells after yellow fever vaccination. MiXCR, applied by TCRdb to the 5' RACE reads, yields one record per CDR3 protein. The table has about 260,000 distinct CDR3 sequences, more than 3.5% seen once. The sequencing here drew on PBMCs, taken 15 days after the yellow fever booster vaccination. The receptors were sampled from a man between 18 and 29 years old who received the YFV17D yellow fever vaccine. The CDR3 runs from the conserved cysteine through the conserved F or W. Each record gives: V gene, J gene, clone size, D gene, CDR3 DNA, CDR3 protein. A D gene is named only where the DNA matches it firmly. Clone size is given for some rows only: seen once, a few or many times, or a class if the clone is expanded.

TRBV10-3	TRBJ1-2	many	TRBD1	TGTGCCATCAGTGGGACCGGGACAGGGGATCTTTATGGCTACACCTTC	CAISGTGTGDLYGYTF
TRBV5-1	TRBJ2-1	many	NA	TGCGCCAGCAGCTTTTCGGGGAGGCCCTCCTACAATGAGCAGTTCTTC	CASSFSGRPSYNEQFF
TRBV4-3	TRBJ1-6	many	NA	TGCGCCAGCAGCCAAGAAGTAGGGAATTTTTCACCCCTCCACTTT	CASSQEVGNFSPLHF
TRBV29-1	TRBJ2-1	many	NA	TGCAGCGTTGAGAAGCGGAATGAGCAGTTCTTC	CSVEKRNEQFF
TRBV11-2	TRBJ2-3	many	NA	TGTGCCAGCAGCTTCGACGGGGCAGATACGCAGTATTTT	CASSFDGADTQYF
TRBV25-1	TRBJ1-2	NA	NA	TGTGCCAGCAGTGAGACAGTCTCCTATGGCTACACCTTC	CASSETVSYGYTF
TRBV7-2	TRBJ1-2	many	TRBD1	TGTGCCAGCAGCCCAAGACAGGGGGGCGGAGGCTACACCTTC	CASSPRQGGGGYTF
TRBV4-3	TRBJ2-1	many	NA	TGCGCCAGCAGCCAACATCTCGCCAATGAGCAGTTCTTC	CASSQHLANEQFF
TRBV7-3	TRBJ2-1	many	TRBD2	TGTGCCAGCAGCTTGATAGCGGGGGTCAATGAGCAGTTCTTC	CASSLIAGVNEQFF
TRBV10-3	TRBJ1-1	many	NA	TGTGCCATCAGTACCAGGGGTTCGCTGGCCACTGAAGCTTTCTTT	CAISTRGSLATEAFF
TRBV7-3	TRBJ2-3	many	TRBD1	TGTGCCAGCAGCCCAGGGGGAGGCACAGATACGCAGTATTTT	CASSPGGGTDTQYF
TRBV18	TRBJ1-5	NA	NA	TGTGCCAGCTCACTCTCCGATTCTGGGGCGAGTCAGCCCCAGCATTTT	CASSLSDSGASQPQHF
TRBV10-3	TRBJ2-1	many	TRBD2	TGTGCCATCAGTGAGTTCCAGCAACCCCTAGCGGGGGGGTACAATGAGCAGTTCTTC	CAISEFQQPLAGGYNEQFF
TRBV6-1	TRBJ2-5	many	NA	TGTGCCAGCAGTGAAGACAGGGTAAAAGAGACCCAGTACTTC	CASSEDRVKETQYF
TRBV7-2	TRBJ2-5	many	NA	TGTGCCAGCAGCGGACGATACCGAGGGGAGACCCAGTACTTC	CASSGRYRGETQYF
TRBV12-3/TRBV12-4	TRBJ2-3	few	TRBD2	TGTGCCAGCAGTTACCGCCGGGGGGGCCTCACAGATACGCAGTATTTT	CASSYRRGGLTDTQYF
TRBV7-3	TRBJ2-3	many	NA	TGTGCCAGCAGCAGAAGGGTAGGGAACACAGATACGCAGTATTTT	CASSRRVGNTDTQYF
TRBV13	TRBJ1-1	many	NA	TGTGCCAGCAGCGAAGGGGCTAACACTGAAGCTTTCTTT	CASSEGANTEAFF
TRBV20-1	TRBJ2-1	many	TRBD1	TGCAGTGCTAGAGTCGTGACAGGGGTGTTCTATGAGCAGTTCTTC	CSARVVTGVFYEQFF
TRBV5-1	TRBJ2-1	many	TRBD1	TGCGCCAGCAGCTCGCCCCGGGACAGGTACAATGAGCAGTTCTTC	CASSSPRDRYNEQFF
TRBV28	TRBJ1-2	many	NA	TGTGCCAGCACCTTAGGTACCTATGGCTACACCTTC	CASTLGTYGYTF
TRBV7-6	TRBJ2-3	many	NA	TGTGCCAGCAGCTTGTACGGGGGCGCAGATACGCAGTATTTT	CASSLYGGADTQYF
TRBV20-1	TRBJ2-3	few	NA	TGCAGTGCTAGAGATCGCCGGACCAGCACAGATACGCAGTATTTT	CSARDRRTSTDTQYF
TRBV20-1	TRBJ2-5	many	TRBD1	TGCAGTGCCGGACAGGGGGCCCCCAAGGTGGCCCAGTACTTC	CSAGQGAPKVAQYF
TRBV5-5	TRBJ1-6	many	NA	TGTGCCAGCAGCAGGACCCCGACCGCGGACAGTGGGGTGGTGGATATCTCACCCCTCCACTTT	CASSRTPTADSGVVDISPLHF
TRBV5-1	TRBJ2-7	many	NA	TGCGCCAGCAGCTTGGGACTGGCAGGGGCGCGCGAGCAGTACTTC	CASSLGLAGAREQYF
TRBV5-1	TRBJ2-1	many	NA	TGCGCCAGCAGCTTGGACTTAAGGGGTGGGCACAATGAGCAGTTCTTC	CASSLDLRGGHNEQFF
TRBV7-3	TRBJ2-3	many	NA	TGTGCCAGCAGCTCGGACAGCCCAGATACGCAGTATTTT	CASSSDSPDTQYF
TRBV4-1	TRBJ2-2	many	TRBD1	TGCGCCAGCAGCCAGGGACAGGGTGAAGCTGACACCGGGGAGCTGTTTTTT	CASSQGQGEADTGELFF
TRBV20-1	TRBJ1-2	many	TRBD1	TGCAGTGCTAGCCGGACAGGGATAGCCTATGGCTACACCTTC	CSASRTGIAYGYTF
TRBV7-2	TRBJ2-5	few	NA	TGTGCCAGCAGCTTCTACAGGAAAGAGACCCAGTACTTC	CASSFYRKETQYF
TRBV7-2	TRBJ1-5	many	NA	TGTGCCAGCAGCTCCCCCCAGGTTGGGGGCAATCAGCCCCAGCATTTT	CASSSPQVGGNQPQHF
TRBV13	TRBJ1-1	NA	TRBD1	TGTGCCAGCAGCCCCCGGGACAGGGGGCTGAACACTGAAGCTTTCTTT	CASSPRDRGLNTEAFF
TRBV5-1	TRBJ1-2	many	NA	TGCGCCAGCAGCTTGCCCCGAGACCCTCCAGACTATGGCTACACCTTC	CASSLPRDPPDYGYTF
TRBV5-4	TRBJ2-1	many	TRBD2	TGTGCCAGCAGGGAGGGGACTAGCTCCTACAATGAGCAGTTCTTC	CASREGTSSYNEQFF
TRBV6-2/TRBV6-3	TRBJ1-5	many	TRBD1	TGTGCCAGCACCAAGGGGGACAGGGGTCAGCCCCAGCATTTT	CASTKGDRGQPQHF
TRBV20-1	TRBJ2-2	many	TRBD1	TGCAGTGCTCTCCGGGACAGGGAGAACGGGGAGCTGTTTTTT	CSALRDRENGELFF
TRBV4-1	TRBJ1-6	many	TRBD1	TGCGCCAGCAGCCCTGTTGGGCAGGGGGGCTCACCCCTCCACTTT	CASSPVGQGGSPLHF
TRBV7-2	TRBJ2-5	many	NA	TGTGCCAGCAGCTTAACGGGCCTCCCGGGGAGAGAGACCCAGTACTTC	CASSLTGLPGRETQYF
TRBV5-1	TRBJ2-1	few	NA	TGCGCCAGCAGGGACAGCCACAATGAGCAGTTCTTC	CASRDSHNEQFF
TRBV7-2	TRBJ1-1	many	NA	TGTGCCAGCAGCTTGGGCTCGGCAGGGATGACTGAAGCTTTCTTT	CASSLGSAGMTEAFF
TRBV11-2	TRBJ1-4	many	TRBD1	TGTGCCAGCAGCCTGGGACAGGGGTTCGGAAAACTGTTTTTT	CASSLGQGFGKLFF
TRBV3-1	TRBJ1-2	many	NA	TGTGCCAGCAGCCAAGGTTTTCGGGGTTCGGGCTACACCTTC	CASSQGFRGSGYTF
TRBV4-3	TRBJ1-1	many	NA	TGCGCCAGCAGCCTTTCCGCCTCGAGGGAAAGTGAAGCTTTCTTT	CASSLSASRESEAFF
TRBV6-5	TRBJ2-5	many	TRBD1	TGTGCCAGCACGGACCATCAGGGGGCACAAGAGACCCAGTACTTC	CASTDHQGAQETQYF
TRBV5-1	TRBJ2-5	many	NA	TGCGCCAGCAGCTGGACAGAATTGGAGACCCAGTACTTC	CASSWTELETQYF
TRBV29-1	TRBJ2-1	many	TRBD2	TGCAGCGTTCCCCTAGCGGGGCATTACAATGAGCAGTTCTTC	CSVPLAGHYNEQFF
TRBV4-2	TRBJ1-2	many	NA	TGTGCCAGCAGCCAAGATCTGGGCAGGCCCTATGGCTACACCTTC	CASSQDLGRPYGYTF
TRBV2	TRBJ1-4	many	NA	TGTGCCAGCAGAGTCAGGGTTACGACTAATGAAAAACTGTTTTTT	CASRVRVTTNEKLFF
TRBV3-1	TRBJ2-5	many	NA	TGTGCCAGCAGCCAACGAGCGGAGACCCAGTACTTC	CASSQRAETQYF
TRBV7-8	TRBJ2-3	many	TRBD2	TGTGCCAGCAGCTCCCCAGGGCTAGCGGACACAGATACGCAGTATTTT	CASSSPGLADTDTQYF
TRBV5-4	TRBJ2-7	many	NA	TGTGCCAGCAGCTCGGAAGGGGACGAGCAGTACTTC	CASSSEGDEQYF
TRBV6-5	TRBJ1-1	few	NA	TGTGCCAGCAGTTACGGGTGGAACACTGAAGCTTTCTTT	CASSYGWNTEAFF